Described below is a single TCR beta chain sequence and its context. These data belong to a study of blood T cell repertoires in COVID-19. In terms of age and location, participants ranged from roughly 18 to 90 years and lived in roughly 22 US areas. Each recovered donor of Cohort 3 presented with two negative PCRs, clearance, or symptom resolution. Per the authors' pipeline: Amplified reference gene primers provided the basis for estimating nucleated cell counts. TCRdb's table, derived via immunoSEQ multiplex PCR, lists solely in-frame clones and lacks some. V and J calls and clone size are given by that table; D and trimming were obtained from the DNA. The sample includes hundreds of thousands of clones, roughly nine tenths of them seen just once. Trimming took off 3 bases at V and 6 bases at J, with 9 bases between the two ends. This CDR3 region has 13 residues. CDR1 and CDR2 (germline): MNHNS, SASEGT.

The gene calls are TRBV6-1 and TRBJ1-5; no definite D call. Material for sequencing was PBMCs or T cells enriched from blood (not recorded which). This TCR derives from a man aged 25-45 years who had recovered from COVID-19. CDR3 in DNA: TGTGCCAGCAGTGAGATGGTCGGTCAGCCCCAGCATTTT. Its protein product is CASSEMVGQPQHF.